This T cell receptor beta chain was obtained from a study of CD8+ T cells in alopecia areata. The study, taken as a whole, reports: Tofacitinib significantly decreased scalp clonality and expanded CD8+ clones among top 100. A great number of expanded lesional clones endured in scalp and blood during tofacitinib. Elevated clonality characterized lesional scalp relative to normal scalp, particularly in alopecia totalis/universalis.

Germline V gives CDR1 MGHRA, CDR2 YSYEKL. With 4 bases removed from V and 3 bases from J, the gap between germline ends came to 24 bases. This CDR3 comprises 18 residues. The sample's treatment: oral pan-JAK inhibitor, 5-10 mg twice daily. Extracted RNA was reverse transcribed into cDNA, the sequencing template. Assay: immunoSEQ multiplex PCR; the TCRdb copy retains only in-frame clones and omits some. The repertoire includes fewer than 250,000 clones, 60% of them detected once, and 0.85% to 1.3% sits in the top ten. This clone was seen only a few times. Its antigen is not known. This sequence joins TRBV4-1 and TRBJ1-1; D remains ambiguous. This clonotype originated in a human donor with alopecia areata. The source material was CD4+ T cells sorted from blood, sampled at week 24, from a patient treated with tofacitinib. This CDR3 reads CASSPVDMGFLSYTEAFF. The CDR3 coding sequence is TGCGCCAGCAGCCCAGTAGACATGGGTTTTCTTTCTTACACTGAAGCTTTCTTT.